This paragraph reports one TCR beta chain. Its specific antigen is unknown. At one end, the junction sequence differs from germline, possibly due to a read error. Via the germline V gene, CDR1 is SNHLY and CDR2 FYNNEI. From its cysteine to its phenylalanine, the CDR3 spans 15 amino acids. Only the CDR3 portion is preserved as DNA: 45 bases, with reading frame beginning at the first base. Full-length TCR variable regions were amplified by 5' RACE PCR using constant-region reverse primers, and then by semi-nested PCR using Nested Universal Primer A. Using the ReliaPrep RNA Cell Miniprep System, total RNA was extracted, and the SMARTer RACE 5'/3' Kit was then used to reverse transcribe the RNA into 5'RACE-ready cDNA. Full-length TCR alpha and beta libraries were barcoded with multiplex adaptors and sequenced on an Illumina MiSeq. Processing in the source paper ran as follows. Sequencing data were pooled across the five patients for each of nine subset-tissue groups and compared by unsupervised clustering of TCR gene usage. The Morisita-Horn index was used to calculate repertoire similarity, with shared sequences weighted by how much each contributed to each repertoire. TCRdb trimmed the raw reads at Q25, called clones with MiXCR and kept productive beta chains. When rows share a CDR3 protein, they turn into one entry using the most common DNA and genes. TCRdb assigned the V and J calls; the authors' analysis was not used. The sample data list tens of thousands of distinct CDR3 sequences, and 22% of these were observed just once. The ten largest clonotypes hold around 4.5% of the sample.

This sample stems from a study (dated by TCRdb to about 2015). Looking at the study overall: Whether tumor-infiltrating Tregs in breast cancer are recruited from blood Tregs or converted in situ from other CD4+ T cell subsets was tested.

What the study reported, not specific to this receptor: Validation in the larger cohort was restricted to a single TCR beta V-J rearrangement rather than whole repertoires. The TCR gene usage of tumor memory CD4+ T cells clustered together with blood and lymph node memory CD4+ cells and with lymph node naive CD4+ cells. Tumor-infiltrating Treg TCR alpha and beta sequences overlapped most with tumor naive CD4+ T cells, then with blood naive CD4+ T cells.

Cells that were CD4+CD25+CD127-/low were the ones isolated as Tregs. Tregs, naive and memory CD4+ T cells from tumor, blood and ipsilateral draining lymph nodes of a few breast cancer patients underwent full-length TCR alpha and beta sequencing. Tumor tissue and lymph nodes obtained from ipsilateral axillary dissection were perfused with PBS, minced and then digested with collagenase I and hyaluronidase. Mononuclear cells from lymph nodes or 50 ml of peripheral blood were isolated by Ficoll density gradient centrifugation. FACS confirmed that the sorted cell populations were more than 90% pure. The material sequenced was Tregs sorted from a lymph node. This sequence originates from a female donor with breast cancer. Recombination linked TRBV2 to TRBJ2-2; D gene: possibly TRBD2, on 6 matching bases. CDR3 reads: CVSSGGLPSTGELFF. The nucleotide sequence reads TGTGTCAGCAGTGGGGGACTTCCGAGCACCGGGGAGCTGTTTTTT.